Following are 30 T cell receptor beta chains from one sample sequenced in a study of blood T cell repertoires in COVID-19. Profiled with immunoSEQ multiplex PCR; TCRdb holds only in-frame clones, not every one. The sample lists 200,000 to 250,000 clones, 83% occurring once. Sequencing was done on a sample of peripheral blood. The source is a human donor in a cohort sampled during active COVID-19.

This chain connects TRBV11-2 to TRBJ2-3, with 7 nucleotides matching TRBD1. V lost 6 bases, J lost 5 bases, and 5 bases stayed unmatched. This CDR3 has 13 amino acids. Germline assignment: CDR1 SGHAT and CDR2 FQNNGV. This CDR3 is CASSPPGGDTQYF. The DNA of the CDR3 is TGTGCCAGCAGTCCACCAGGGGGAGATACGCAGTATTTT.

This sequence joins TRBV6-5 and TRBJ2-7, with D tentatively TRBD2 (5 bases). The CDR3 loop spans 15 amino acids. V dropped 4 bases and J dropped 2 bases, with 15 bases sitting between them. Germline CDR1 is MNHEY and CDR2 is SVGAGI. In DNA, the CDR3 is TGTGCCAGCAGTTCCCGTGCTTCGAGGGCCTACGAGCAGTACTTC. It yields the protein CASSSRASRAYEQYF.

Only one count was recorded for this clone. This chain connects TRBV3-1 (or the pseudogene TRBV3-2) to TRBJ1-2, with a possible D match to TRBD1 (6 bases). The germline V gene encodes CDR1 LGHDT and CDR2 YNNKEL (reference sequence). V lost 0 bases to trimming and J lost 7 bases, with 15 bases between them. This CDR3 has 15 amino acids. This chain's CDR3 is CASSQDTGGRGGYTF. The CDR3 bases are TGTGCCAGCAGCCAAGATACCGGGGGGCGAGGTGGCTACACCTTC.

This clone has a handful of counts. J is TRBJ2-5 and V is TRBV5-1; 15 nucleotides match TRBD2. In germline, CDR1 is SGHRS, CDR2 YFSETQ. With V trimmed by 4 bases and J by 5 bases, 12 bases remained unmatched. This CDR3 is 18 amino acids long. The CDR3 DNA reads as TGCGCCAGCAGCCCCGGACTAGCGGGGGGGCCTGTGGATGAGACCCAGTACTTC. Its translation is CASSPGLAGGPVDETQYF.

The CDR3 DNA is TGTGCCAGCAGCCTCACATTCAATCAGCCCCAGCATTTT. It specifies CASSLTFNQPQHF. V is TRBV6-5 and J is TRBJ1-5; D call uncertain. Trimming stripped 6 bases from V and 3 bases from J, with 9 bases between. CDR3 length: 13 residues. Looked up from germline, CDR1 is MNHEY and CDR2 is SVGAGI.

The V call is TRBV24-1, the J call TRBJ2-1; D perhaps matches TRBD2 (5 bases). Trimming left V 4 bases short and J 0 bases short, with 12 bases between. CDR1 and CDR2 from the germline V gene are KGHDR and SFDVKD. This CDR3 has 16 residues. Written as DNA, the CDR3 is TGTGCCACCAGTGACCTTAGCGAAAGCTCCTACAATGAGCAGTTCTTC. Amino acids: CATSDLSESSYNEQFF.

The CDR3 is CASSLRFLDGYTF. CDR3 DNA sequence: TGTGCCAGCAGCTTGAGGTTTCTGGATGGCTACACCTTC. The chain recombines TRBV7-9 with TRBJ1-2; D not certain. The V gene lost 3 bases and the J gene lost 6 bases, with 11 bases spanning the gap. Germline CDR1 and CDR2: SEHNR and FQNEAQ (reference sequence). This CDR3 is built from 13 residues.

The rearrangement uses TRBV9 and TRBJ2-1; 11 bases agree with TRBD2. CDR1 and CDR2 from the germline V gene are SGDLS and YYNGEE. V lost 0 bases, J lost 5 bases, and 10 bases stayed unmatched. The CDR3 loop spans 18 amino acids. CDR3 residues: CASSVVGSGRAGDNEQFF. DNA for the CDR3: TGTGCCAGCAGCGTAGTGGGTAGCGGGAGGGCCGGGGACAATGAGCAGTTCTTC.

This clone has just a few counts. The chain links TRBV7-6 to TRBJ1-5; D remains unclear. Looked up from germline, CDR1 is SGHVS and CDR2 is FNYEAQ. CDR3 size: 14 residues. Trimming removed 5 bases at V and 6 bases at J, with 14 bases between. CDR3 coding DNA: TGTGCCAGCAGCCCCGGGAGGGTGAGTCAGCCCCAGCATTTT. Its protein is CASSPGRVSQPQHF.

The J gene is TRBJ2-7, the V gene TRBV6-5; TRBD1 agrees at 9 bases. Losses at the gene ends were 7 bases for V and 5 bases for J; bases not matched to a gene: 6. The germline V gene encodes CDR1 MNHEY and CDR2 SVGAGI. This CDR3 contains 13 residues. For the CDR3, the DNA is TGTGCCAGCAACATCCGGGACAGGGACGAGCAGTACTTC. It yields the protein CASNIRDRDEQYF.

The CDR3 sequence: CASSYSSGGSGELFF. The CDR3 DNA reads as TGTGCCAGCAGTTACAGCAGCGGGGGGTCCGGGGAGCTGTTTTTT. V usage is TRBV6-5 and J usage is TRBJ2-2; 9 nucleotides align to TRBD2. The CDR3 has 15 residues. Trimming removed 2 bases from V and 6 bases from J; junction bases left unmatched: 4. Germline V lookup: CDR1 MNHEY, CDR2 SVGAGI.

V and J are TRBV12-3 or TRBV12-4 and TRBJ1-1, with a weak D call TRBD1 (6 bases). This CDR3 region has 13 residues. Trimming removed 4 bases from V and 7 bases from J, with 13 bases in between. Here the CDR3 reads CASSSVGTHEAFF. The CDR3 coding sequence is TGTGCCAGCAGTTCCGTCGGGACACATGAAGCTTTCTTT.

In DNA, the CDR3 is TGCGCCAGCAGCCACCCGGAACGCGGAGAGACCCAGTACTTC. Translating gives CASSHPERGETQYF. The V call is TRBV4-1, the J call TRBJ2-5, with no clear D. The V gene's germline CDR1 is MGHRA and CDR2 YSYEKL. Trimming cost V 3 bases and J 4 bases, with 12 bases left between them. This CDR3 region has 14 residues.

The chain joins TRBV7-9 to TRBJ2-7; TRBD1 matches at 9 bases. V trimming: 5 bases; J trimming: 5 bases; junction bases outside the gene matches: 10. This CDR3 has 15 amino acids. Germline V gives CDR1 SEHNR, CDR2 FQNEAQ (reference sequence). CDR3 protein: CASSLGTGRFDEQYF. CDR3 coding DNA: TGTGCCAGCAGCCTAGGGACAGGGCGTTTCGACGAGCAGTACTTC.

This chain links TRBV5-4 with TRBJ2-5; 7 positions agree with TRBD2. The CDR3 is 15 residues long. Germline trimming cut 0 bases from V and 4 bases from J; bases unmatched to any gene: 6. Per germline, CDR1 SGHNT and CDR2 YYREEE (reference sequence). The CDR3 loop reads CASSLAAGRGETQYF. The CDR3 region has the DNA TGTGCCAGCAGCTTGGCTGCAGGGAGGGGAGAGACCCAGTACTTC.

V and J are TRBV24-1 and TRBJ2-7; TRBD1 matches at 7 bases. After removal of 9 bases from V and 3 bases from J, the junction contained 4 bases not matched to a gene. The CDR3 spans 12 residues. The V gene's germline CDR1 is KGHDR and CDR2 SFDVKD. This chain's CDR3 is CATGQDDYEQYF. As DNA, the CDR3 is TGTGCCACCGGACAGGACGACTACGAGCAGTACTTC.

The V gene is TRBV20-1, the J gene TRBJ1-1; the D gene is possibly TRBD1 (5 bases). The CDR3 has 11 amino acids. Germline lookup yields CDR1 DFQATT and CDR2 SNEGSKA (reference sequence). The V gene lost 8 bases and the J gene lost 11 bases, with 18 bases spanning the gap. The CDR3 DNA sequence: TGCAGTCCCCTAGGGGCCGTCGATGCTTTCTTT. This sequence encodes CSPLGAVDAFF.

The chain has TRBV7-2 and TRBJ2-1, with TRBD1 identical over 9 bases. V lost 0 bases to trimming and J lost 9 bases; unmatched junction nucleotides: 18. CDR1 and CDR2 from the germline V gene are SGHTA and FQGNSA. The CDR3 contains 19 residues. The CDR3, as DNA: TGTGCCAGCAGCTTAGCAGTTTCCAAAAGAAAAACAGGGGGCGGTGAGCAGTTCTTC. Its protein is CASSLAVSKRKTGGGEQFF.

The chain carries TRBV3-1 (or the pseudogene TRBV3-2) and TRBJ2-7, with 9 bases fitting TRBD1. The V gene's germline CDR1 is LGHDT and CDR2 YNNKEL (reference sequence). The V segment lost 5 bases and the J segment 7 bases; nucleotides outside the gene matches: 12. CDR3 length: 15 amino acids. The CDR3 sequence is CASSTPGTGYQEQYF. CDR3 sequence (DNA): TGTGCCAGCAGCACCCCCGGGACAGGGTATCAGGAGCAGTACTTC.

CDR3 in amino acids: CASSLTRGDYGYTF. DNA of the CDR3: TGTGCCAGCAGTTTAACACGGGGGGACTATGGCTACACCTTC. The genes are TRBV28 and TRBJ1-2, with D perhaps matching TRBD1 (5 bases). V lost 2 bases, J lost 3 bases, and 10 bases lay in between. There are 14 residues in the CDR3. CDR1 and CDR2 from the germline V gene are MDHEN and SYDVKM.

CDR3 coding DNA: TGCAGTGCCCCGGGGGGCCACGAGCAGTACTTC. Its translation is CSAPGGHEQYF. The chain has TRBV20-1 and TRBJ2-7; the D gene is possibly TRBD2 (7 bases). Germline CDR1 DFQATT, CDR2 SNEGSKA (reference sequence). With 6 bases removed from V and 5 bases from J, the gap between germline ends came to 11 bases. This CDR3 has 11 amino acids.

The chain recombines TRBV11-2 with TRBJ2-7, with D maybe TRBD1 (5 bases). The V and J ends lost 3 bases and 5 bases respectively, with 8 bases between them. CDR3 length equals 12 residues. In germline, CDR1 is SGHAT, CDR2 FQNNGV. The CDR3: CASSFSRDEQYF. CDR3 DNA sequence: TGTGCCAGCAGCTTTTCCAGGGACGAGCAGTACTTC.

The chain employs TRBV6-4 and TRBJ2-4, with a weak D call TRBD1 (6 bases). V lost 3 bases to trimming and J lost 1 base, with 13 bases between them. Germline V CDR1 and CDR2: MRHNA, SNTAGT. The CDR3 consists of 16 residues. This CDR3 is CASSERAGAAKNIQYF. In DNA form, the CDR3 reads TGTGCCAGCAGTGAGCGAGCAGGGGCGGCCAAAAACATTCAGTACTTC.

This clone was seen just once. The chain is built from TRBV10-2 and TRBJ2-2, with a weak D call TRBD1 (5 bases). Germline lookup yields CDR1 WSHSY and CDR2 SAAADI. V shed 3 bases and J shed 5 bases, with 7 bases lying between them. The CDR3 is 13 amino acids. The CDR3 reads CASSESGTGELFF. The CDR3 DNA sequence: TGCGCCAGCAGTGAATCAGGGACCGGGGAGCTGTTTTTT.

This chain connects TRBV6-1 to TRBJ2-1, with a tentative D call TRBD2 (6 bases). CDR3 length: 15 amino acids. Germline CDR1 is MNHNS and CDR2 is SASEGT. Between the trimmed V and J ends, which lost 1 base and 4 bases, there was a span of 11 bases. The CDR3 nucleotides read TGTGCCAGCAGTGAAGGTCTAGCGACTTACAATGAGCAGTTCTTC. The encoded protein is CASSEGLATYNEQFF.

The table lists this clone with many counts. The rearrangement uses TRBV7-6 and TRBJ2-1; the match to TRBD2 covers 9 bases. The CDR3 has 15 amino acids. The germline gives CDR1 SGHVS, CDR2 FNYEAQ. The junction had 9 bases not matched to a gene; V was cut back by 5 bases and J by 7 bases. For the CDR3, the DNA is TGTGCCAGCAGCCAAGCGGGAGGATTGCGGAATGAGCAGTTCTTC. Its protein is CASSQAGGLRNEQFF. The complete variable domain, with remaining parts taken from reference TRBV7-6 and TRBJ2-1, reads GAGVSQSPRYKVTKRGQDVALRCDPISGHVSLYWYRQALGQGPEFLTYFNYEAQQDKSGLPNDRFSAERPEGSISTLTIQRTEQRDSAMYRCASSQAGGLRNEQFFGPGTRLTVL.

The chain recombines TRBV24-1 with TRBJ2-1; TRBD2 might be the D (6 bases). The V gene lost 6 bases and the J gene lost 0 bases, with 23 bases spanning the gap. From germline, CDR1 is KGHDR and CDR2 SFDVKD. This CDR3 is built from 19 residues. Here the CDR3 DNA reads TGTGCCACCAGTCCCGGGCGATTGAGCGGGCCCAGCTCCTACAATGAGCAGTTCTTC. This translates into CATSPGRLSGPSSYNEQFF.

This clone was detected only once. The chain uses TRBV11-2 and TRBJ1-3, with D perhaps TRBD1 (5 bases). The CDR3 has 14 amino acids. Trimming left V 5 bases short and J 4 bases short, with 12 bases between. CDR1 is SGHAT and CDR2 is FQNNGV in the germline V gene. The CDR3 is CASSGPRAGNTIYF. In nucleotides, the CDR3 is TGTGCCAGCAGCGGCCCCAGGGCCGGAAACACCATATATTTT.

The chain joins TRBV3-1 (or the pseudogene TRBV3-2) to TRBJ2-2; unclear D gene. The CDR3 contains 13 residues. V dropped 2 bases and J dropped 3 bases, with 4 bases sitting between them. Looked up from germline, CDR1 is LGHDT and CDR2 is YNNKEL (reference sequence). The CDR3 DNA follows: TGTGCCAGCAGCCAAAGCGACACCGGGGAGCTGTTTTTT. Amino acids: CASSQSDTGELFF.

This chain links TRBV2 with TRBJ1-2; a possible D gene is TRBD1 (6 bases). V lost 10 bases, J lost 2 bases, and 11 bases lay in between. This CDR3 is 12 amino acids long. Germline-derived CDR1 and CDR2 are SNHLY and FYNNEI. The CDR3 region has the DNA TGTGCCACCAGGACAGAGAACTATGGCTACACCTTC. It codes for CATRTENYGYTF.